Shown below are 5 T cell receptor beta chains from a single sample sequenced in a study of blood T cells in healthy people across ages. The second PCR ran about 6 to 11 cycles with a sample-barcoded 5' primer and J-beta primers. TCRdb used MiXCR to reprocess the 5' RACE reads, holding one entry per CDR3 protein. The table lists about 900,000 distinct CDR3 sequences, 48% of them singletons. Source material: blood. These receptors came from a man aged 25 to 40 in good health.

This clonotype was detected a few times. V and J are TRBV14 and TRBJ1-4; possibly TRBD1 for D (6 bases). Germline V gene data show CDR1 as SGHDN and CDR2 as FVKESK. The V and J ends lost 0 bases and 8 bases respectively, with 13 bases between them. The CDR3 covers 15 residues. The CDR3 spells CASSQDLSRGEKLFF. CDR3 coding DNA: TGTGCCAGCAGCCAAGATCTCTCTAGGGGGGAAAAACTGTTTTTT.

This rearrangement joins TRBV11-3 to TRBJ2-1; TRBD1 matches 11 bases. CDR3 length: 16 amino acids. CDR1 SGHNT and CDR2 YENEEA come from the germline V gene. J was trimmed by 9 bases and V by 3 bases; bases with no gene match: 10. The chain's CDR3 is CASSLSPGQGGFEQFF. The CDR3 DNA sequence: TGTGCCAGCAGCTTGTCCCCGGGACAGGGGGGTTTTGAGCAGTTCTTC.

This clonotype was seen a single time. The CDR3 DNA sequence: TGCAGTGCTAGAGATCCCGCAGGGTCCCCCACAGATACGCAGTATTTT. Its protein product is CSARDPAGSPTDTQYF. This chain uses TRBV20-1 with TRBJ2-3; tentatively, D is TRBD1 (5 bases). The CDR3 is made up of 16 amino acids. Germline CDR1 reads DFQATT; CDR2 reads SNEGSKA (reference sequence). V dropped 0 bases and J dropped 2 bases, with 15 bases sitting between them.

V is TRBV10-3 and J is TRBJ1-1, with D perhaps matching TRBD1 (6 bases). With 7 bases removed from V and 5 bases from J, the gap between germline ends came to 14 bases. This CDR3 region has 13 residues. Germline CDR1 reads ENHRY; CDR2 reads SYGVKD. CDR3 nucleotide sequence: TGTGCCATCACCAGACAGGCGGGGACTGAAGCTTTCTTT. Protein: CAITRQAGTEAFF.

V gene TRBV7-2 combines with J gene TRBJ2-7; 7 nucleotides match TRBD2. The CDR3 consists of 18 residues. V lost 1 base and J lost 1; bases outside the gene matches: 13. Germline CDR1 reads SGHTA; CDR2 reads FQGNSA. The CDR3 region has the DNA TGTGCCAGCAGCTTAGGTTATTTGGGCGGGGGAACTTCCTACGAGCAGTACTTC. It is translated as CASSLGYLGGGTSYEQYF.